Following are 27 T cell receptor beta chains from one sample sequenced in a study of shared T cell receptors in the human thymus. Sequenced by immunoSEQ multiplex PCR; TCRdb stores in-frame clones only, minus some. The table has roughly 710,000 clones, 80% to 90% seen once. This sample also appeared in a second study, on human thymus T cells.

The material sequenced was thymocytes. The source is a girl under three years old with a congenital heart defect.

In DNA form, the CDR3 reads TGTGCCAGCCTCAAACCCAGGGATGGCTACACCTTC. Amino acid sequence: CASLKPRDGYTF. This chain joins TRBV7-2 and TRBJ1-2; TRBD1 might be the D (5 bases). The V and J ends lost 8 bases and 6 bases respectively, with 13 bases between them. CDR3 size: 12 residues. From germline, CDR1 is SGHTA and CDR2 FQGNSA. The full variable domain, its missing parts supplied by reference TRBV7-2 and TRBJ1-2, is GAGVSQSPSNKVTEKGKDVELRCDPISGHTALYWYRQSLGQGLEFLIYFQGNSAPDKSGLPSDRFSAERTGGSVSTLTIQRTQQEDSAVYLCASLKPRDGYTFGSGTRLTVV.

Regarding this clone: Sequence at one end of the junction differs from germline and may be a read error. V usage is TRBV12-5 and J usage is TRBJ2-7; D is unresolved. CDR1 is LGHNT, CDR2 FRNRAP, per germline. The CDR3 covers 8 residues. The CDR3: CASGLVRF. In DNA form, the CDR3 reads TGTGCTAGTGGTTTGGTTCGCTTC.

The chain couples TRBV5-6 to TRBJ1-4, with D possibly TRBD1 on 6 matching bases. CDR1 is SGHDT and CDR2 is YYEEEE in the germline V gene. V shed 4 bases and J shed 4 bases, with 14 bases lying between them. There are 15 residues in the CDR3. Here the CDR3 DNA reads TGTGCCAGCAGCGGGCGACAGGAGCGTAATGAAAAACTGTTTTTT. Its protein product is CASSGRQERNEKLFF.

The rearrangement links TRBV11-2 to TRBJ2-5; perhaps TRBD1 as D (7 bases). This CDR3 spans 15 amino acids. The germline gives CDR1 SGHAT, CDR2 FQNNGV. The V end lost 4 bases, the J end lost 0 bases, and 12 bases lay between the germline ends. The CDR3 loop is CASSSFRGDQETQYF. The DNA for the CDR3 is TGTGCCAGCAGCTCCTTCAGGGGGGACCAAGAGACCCAGTACTTC.

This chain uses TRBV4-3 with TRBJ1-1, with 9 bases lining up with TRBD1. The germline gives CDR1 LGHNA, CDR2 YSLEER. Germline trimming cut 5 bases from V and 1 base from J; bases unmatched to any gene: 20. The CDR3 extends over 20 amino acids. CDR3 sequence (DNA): TGCGCCAGCAGCTTCCGGCTACTCCGGGACAGGGAAGGCGGGAACACTGAAGCTTTCTTT. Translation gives CASSFRLLRDREGGNTEAFF.

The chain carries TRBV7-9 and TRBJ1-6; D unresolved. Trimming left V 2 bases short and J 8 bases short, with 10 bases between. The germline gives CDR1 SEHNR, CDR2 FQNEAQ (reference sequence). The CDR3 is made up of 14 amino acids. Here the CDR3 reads CASSLPIEDSPLHF. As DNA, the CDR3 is TGTGCCAGCAGCTTACCCATAGAGGATTCACCCCTCCACTTT.

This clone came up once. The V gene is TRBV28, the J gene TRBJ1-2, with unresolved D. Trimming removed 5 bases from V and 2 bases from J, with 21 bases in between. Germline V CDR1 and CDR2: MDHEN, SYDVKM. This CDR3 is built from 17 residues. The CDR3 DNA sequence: TGTGCCAGCAGTCGCCCCCTCGGACTCCCGCCCAACTATGGCTACACCTTC. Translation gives CASSRPLGLPPNYGYTF.

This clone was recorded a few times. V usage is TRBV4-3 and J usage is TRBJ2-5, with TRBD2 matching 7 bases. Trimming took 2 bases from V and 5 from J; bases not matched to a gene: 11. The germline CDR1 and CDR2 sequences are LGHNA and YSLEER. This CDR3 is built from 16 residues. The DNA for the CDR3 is TGCGCCAGCAGCCAAAATCGGTGGGGGGGTGGGGAGACCCAGTACTTC. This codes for CASSQNRWGGGETQYF.

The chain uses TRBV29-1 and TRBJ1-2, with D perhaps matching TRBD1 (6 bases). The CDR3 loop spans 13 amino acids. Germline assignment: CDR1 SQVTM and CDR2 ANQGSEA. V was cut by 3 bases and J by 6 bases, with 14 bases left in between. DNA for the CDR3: TGCAGCGTTGATACCAGAGGGGGGGATGGCTACACCTTC. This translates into CSVDTRGGDGYTF.

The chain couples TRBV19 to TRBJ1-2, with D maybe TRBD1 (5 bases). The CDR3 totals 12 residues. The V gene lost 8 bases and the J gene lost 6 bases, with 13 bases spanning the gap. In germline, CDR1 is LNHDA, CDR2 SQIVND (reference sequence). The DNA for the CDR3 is TGTGCCAGTGGTTCCAGGGATGATGGCTACACCTTC. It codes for CASGSRDDGYTF.

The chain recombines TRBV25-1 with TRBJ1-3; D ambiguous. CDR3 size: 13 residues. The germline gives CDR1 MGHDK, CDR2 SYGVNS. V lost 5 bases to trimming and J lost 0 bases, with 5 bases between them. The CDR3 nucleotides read TGTGCCAGCAGTACCTACTCTGGAAACACCATATATTTT. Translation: CASSTYSGNTIYF.

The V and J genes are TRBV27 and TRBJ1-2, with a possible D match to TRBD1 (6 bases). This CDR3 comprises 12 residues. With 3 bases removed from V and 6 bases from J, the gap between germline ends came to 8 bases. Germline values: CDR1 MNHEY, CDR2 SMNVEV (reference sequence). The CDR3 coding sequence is TGTGCCAGCAGTTTCTCAGGGGATGGCTACACCTTC. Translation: CASSFSGDGYTF.

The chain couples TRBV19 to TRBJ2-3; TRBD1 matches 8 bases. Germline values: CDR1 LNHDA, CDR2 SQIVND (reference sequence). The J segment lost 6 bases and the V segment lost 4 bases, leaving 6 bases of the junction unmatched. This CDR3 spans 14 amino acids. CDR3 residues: CASSKTGDADTQYF. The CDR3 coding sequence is TGTGCCAGTAGTAAGACAGGGGATGCGGATACGCAGTATTTT.

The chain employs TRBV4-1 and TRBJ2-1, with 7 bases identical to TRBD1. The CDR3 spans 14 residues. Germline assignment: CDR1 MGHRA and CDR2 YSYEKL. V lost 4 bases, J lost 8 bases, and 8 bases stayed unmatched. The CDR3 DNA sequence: TGCGCCAGCAGCCCTCGACAGGGTCACGATGAGCAGTTCTTC. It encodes CASSPRQGHDEQFF.

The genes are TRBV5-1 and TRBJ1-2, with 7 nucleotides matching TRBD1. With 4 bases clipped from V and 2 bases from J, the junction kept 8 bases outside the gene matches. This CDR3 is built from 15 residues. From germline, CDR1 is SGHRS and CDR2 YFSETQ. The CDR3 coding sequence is TGCGCCAGCAGCCTCCACCTAGGGGGCAACTATGGCTACACCTTC. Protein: CASSLHLGGNYGYTF.

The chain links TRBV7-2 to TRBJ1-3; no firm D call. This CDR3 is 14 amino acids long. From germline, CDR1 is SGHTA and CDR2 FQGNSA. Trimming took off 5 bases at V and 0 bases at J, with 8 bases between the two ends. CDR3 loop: CASSLDTSGNTIYF. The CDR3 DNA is TGTGCCAGCAGCCTTGACACCTCTGGAAACACCATATATTTT. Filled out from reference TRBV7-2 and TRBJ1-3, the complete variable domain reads GAGVSQSPSNKVTEKGKDVELRCDPISGHTALYWYRQSLGQGLEFLIYFQGNSAPDKSGLPSDRFSAERTGGSVSTLTIQRTQQEDSAVYLCASSLDTSGNTIYFGEGSWLTVV.

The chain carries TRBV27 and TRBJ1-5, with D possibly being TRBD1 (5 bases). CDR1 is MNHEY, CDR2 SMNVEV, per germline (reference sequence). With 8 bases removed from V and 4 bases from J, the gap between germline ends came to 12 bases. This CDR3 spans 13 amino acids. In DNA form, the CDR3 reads TGTGCCAGCTCCCATCGGGGGAATCAGCCCCAGCATTTT. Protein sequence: CASSHRGNQPQHF.

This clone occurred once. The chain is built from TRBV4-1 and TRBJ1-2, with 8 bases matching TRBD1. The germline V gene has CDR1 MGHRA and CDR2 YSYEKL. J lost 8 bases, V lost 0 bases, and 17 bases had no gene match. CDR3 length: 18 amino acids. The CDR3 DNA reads TGCGCCAGCAGCCAAGATGCCCTCCCTGGACAGGGAAGATACGGCTACACCTTC. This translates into CASSQDALPGQGRYGYTF.

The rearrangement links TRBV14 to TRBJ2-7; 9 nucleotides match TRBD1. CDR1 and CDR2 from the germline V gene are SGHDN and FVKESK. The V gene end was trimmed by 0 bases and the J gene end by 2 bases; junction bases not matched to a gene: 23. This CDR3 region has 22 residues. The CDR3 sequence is CASSQDPEHGMTGGNPAYEQYF. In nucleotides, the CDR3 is TGTGCCAGCAGCCAAGATCCAGAACACGGGATGACAGGGGGAAATCCCGCCTACGAGCAGTACTTC. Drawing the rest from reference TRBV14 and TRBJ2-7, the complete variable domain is EAGVTQFPSHSVIEKGQTVTLRCDPISGHDNLYWYRRVMGKEIKFLLHFVKESKQDESGMPNNRFLAERTGGTYSTLKVQPAELEDSGVYFCASSQDPEHGMTGGNPAYEQYFGPGTRLTVT.

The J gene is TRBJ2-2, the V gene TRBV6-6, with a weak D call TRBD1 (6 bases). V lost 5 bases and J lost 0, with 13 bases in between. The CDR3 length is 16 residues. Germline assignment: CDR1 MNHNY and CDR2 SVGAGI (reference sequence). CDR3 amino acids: CASSKRTVSNTGELFF. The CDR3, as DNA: TGTGCCAGCAGTAAACGGACAGTCTCGAACACCGGGGAGCTGTTTTTT.

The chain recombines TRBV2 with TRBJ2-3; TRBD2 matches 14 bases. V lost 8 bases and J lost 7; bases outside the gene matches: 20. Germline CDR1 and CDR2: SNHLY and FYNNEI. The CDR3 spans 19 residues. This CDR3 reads CASYKGRGLAGALTYTQYF. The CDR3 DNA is TGTGCCAGCTATAAGGGGAGGGGACTAGCGGGGGCTCTTACTTATACGCAGTATTTT.

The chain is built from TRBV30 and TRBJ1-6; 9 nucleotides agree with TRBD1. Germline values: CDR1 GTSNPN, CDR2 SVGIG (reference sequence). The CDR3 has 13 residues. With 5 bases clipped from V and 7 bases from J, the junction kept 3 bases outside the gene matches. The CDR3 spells CAWDRGGNSPLHF. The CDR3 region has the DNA TGTGCCTGGGACAGGGGGGGAAATTCACCCCTCCACTTT.

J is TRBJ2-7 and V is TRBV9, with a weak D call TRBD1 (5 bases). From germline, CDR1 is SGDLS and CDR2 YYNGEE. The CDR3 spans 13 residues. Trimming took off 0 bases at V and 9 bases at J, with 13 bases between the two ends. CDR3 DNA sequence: TGTGCCAGCAGCGTAGTGGTTAGGGGCACGCAGTACTTC. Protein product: CASSVVVRGTQYF.

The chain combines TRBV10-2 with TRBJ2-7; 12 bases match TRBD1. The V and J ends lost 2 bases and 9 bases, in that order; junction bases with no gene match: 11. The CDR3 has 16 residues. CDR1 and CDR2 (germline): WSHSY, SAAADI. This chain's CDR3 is CASSERGDRGRFLQYF. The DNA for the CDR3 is TGCGCCAGCAGTGAGAGGGGGGACAGGGGGCGTTTTTTGCAGTACTTC.

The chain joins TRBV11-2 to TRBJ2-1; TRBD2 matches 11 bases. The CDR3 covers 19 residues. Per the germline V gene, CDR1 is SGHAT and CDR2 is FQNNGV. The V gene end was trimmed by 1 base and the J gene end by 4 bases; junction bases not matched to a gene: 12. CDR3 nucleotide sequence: TGTGCCAGCAGCTTAGGTGATGGGCCCGCTAGCGGGAGGTACAATGAGCAGTTCTTC. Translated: CASSLGDGPASGRYNEQFF.

CDR3 DNA sequence: TGCGCCAGCAGCCCGTCGGGACTAGCAGGACCAGATACGCAGTATTTT. It translates to CASSPSGLAGPDTQYF. This chain uses TRBV5-1 with TRBJ2-3, with 9 bases that match TRBD2. Looked up from germline, CDR1 is SGHRS and CDR2 is YFSETQ. The CDR3 runs to 16 residues. With V trimmed by 4 bases and J by 4 bases, 10 bases remained unmatched.

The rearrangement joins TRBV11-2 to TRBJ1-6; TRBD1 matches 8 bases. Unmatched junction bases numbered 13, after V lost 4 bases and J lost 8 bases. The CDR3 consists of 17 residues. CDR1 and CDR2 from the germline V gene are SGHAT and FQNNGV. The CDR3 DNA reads TGTGCCAGCAGCTATGGGAGGACAGGGAGAGAAGATTCACCCCTCCACTTT. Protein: CASSYGRTGREDSPLHF.